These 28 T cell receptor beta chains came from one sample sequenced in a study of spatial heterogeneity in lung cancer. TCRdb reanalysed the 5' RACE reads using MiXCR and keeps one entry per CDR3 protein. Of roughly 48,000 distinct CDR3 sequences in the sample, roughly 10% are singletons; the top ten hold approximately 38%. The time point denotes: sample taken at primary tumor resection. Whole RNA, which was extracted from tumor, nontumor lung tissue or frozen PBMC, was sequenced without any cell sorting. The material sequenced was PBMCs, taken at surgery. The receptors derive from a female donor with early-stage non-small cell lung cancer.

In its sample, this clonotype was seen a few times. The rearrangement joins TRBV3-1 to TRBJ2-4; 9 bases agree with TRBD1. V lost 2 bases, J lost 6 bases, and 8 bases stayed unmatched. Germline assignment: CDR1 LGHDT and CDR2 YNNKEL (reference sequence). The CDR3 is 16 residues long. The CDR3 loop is CASSQQRTGEVNIQYF. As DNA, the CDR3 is TGTGCCAGCAGCCAACAACGGACAGGGGAGGTAAACATTCAGTACTTC.

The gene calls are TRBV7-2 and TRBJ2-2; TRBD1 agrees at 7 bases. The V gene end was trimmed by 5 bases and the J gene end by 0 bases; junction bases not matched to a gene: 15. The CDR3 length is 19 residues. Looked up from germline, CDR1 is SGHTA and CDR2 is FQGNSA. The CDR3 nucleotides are TGTGCCAGCAGCCCATTGGGTCAGGGGGAAGGACCGAACACCGGGGAGCTGTTTTTT. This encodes CASSPLGQGEGPNTGELFF. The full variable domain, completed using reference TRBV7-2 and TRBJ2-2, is GAGVSQSPSNKVTEKGKDVELRCDPISGHTALYWYRQSLGQGLEFLIYFQGNSAPDKSGLPSDRFSAERTGGSVSTLTIQRTQQEDSAVYLCASSPLGQGEGPNTGELFFGEGSRLTVL.

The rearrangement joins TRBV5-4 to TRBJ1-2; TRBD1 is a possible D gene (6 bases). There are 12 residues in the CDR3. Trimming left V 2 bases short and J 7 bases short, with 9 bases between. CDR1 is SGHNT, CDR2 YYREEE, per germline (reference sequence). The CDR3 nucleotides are TGTGCCAGCAGCTTAACAGGGTTTGGCTACACCTTC. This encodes CASSLTGFGYTF.

The CDR3 spells CSVRSAGVSGNTIYF. The CDR3 bases are TGCAGCGTTCGCTCGGCAGGGGTCTCTGGAAACACCATATATTTT. The chain is built from TRBV29-1 and TRBJ1-3; TRBD1 is a possible D gene (6 bases). Trimming pared 5 bases from V and 0 bases from J, leaving 14 bases between. Germline V gene lookup returns CDR1 SQVTM and CDR2 ANQGSEA. CDR3 size: 15 residues. The entire variable domain, with the rest obtained from reference TRBV29-1 and TRBJ1-3, is as follows: SAVISQKPSRDICQRGTSLTIQCQVDSQVTMMFWYRQQPGQSLTLIATANQGSEATYESGFVIDKFPISRPNLTFSTLTVSNMSPEDSSIYLCSVRSAGVSGNTIYFGEGSWLTVV.

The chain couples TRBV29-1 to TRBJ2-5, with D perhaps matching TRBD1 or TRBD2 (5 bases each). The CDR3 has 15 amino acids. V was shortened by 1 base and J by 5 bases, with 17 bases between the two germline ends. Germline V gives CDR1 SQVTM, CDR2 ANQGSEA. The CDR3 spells CSVEVLGWGTETQYF. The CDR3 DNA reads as TGCAGCGTTGAAGTCCTCGGGTGGGGGACGGAGACCCAGTACTTC. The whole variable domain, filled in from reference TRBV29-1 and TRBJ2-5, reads SAVISQKPSRDICQRGTSLTIQCQVDSQVTMMFWYRQQPGQSLTLIATANQGSEATYESGFVIDKFPISRPNLTFSTLTVSNMSPEDSSIYLCSVEVLGWGTETQYFGPGTRLLVL.

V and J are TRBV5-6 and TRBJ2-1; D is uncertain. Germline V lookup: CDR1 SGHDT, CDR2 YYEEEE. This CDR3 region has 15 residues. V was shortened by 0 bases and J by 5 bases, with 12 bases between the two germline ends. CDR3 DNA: TGTGCCAGCAGCTTGGCCTTGGGATCCAACAATGAGCAGTTCTTC. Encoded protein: CASSLALGSNNEQFF.

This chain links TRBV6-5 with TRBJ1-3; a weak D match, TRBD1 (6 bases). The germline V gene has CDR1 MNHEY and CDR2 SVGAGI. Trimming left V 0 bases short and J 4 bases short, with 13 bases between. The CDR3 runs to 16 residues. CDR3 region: CASSYSSGAGGNTIYF. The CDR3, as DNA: TGTGCCAGCAGTTACTCGTCGGGGGCTGGCGGAAACACCATATATTTT.

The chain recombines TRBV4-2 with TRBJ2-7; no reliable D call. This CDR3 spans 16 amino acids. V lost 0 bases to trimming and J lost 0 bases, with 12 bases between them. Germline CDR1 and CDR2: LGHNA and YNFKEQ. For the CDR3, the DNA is TGTGCCAGCAGCCAAGATAGAGGAGACGGCTCCTACGAGCAGTACTTC. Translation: CASSQDRGDGSYEQYF.

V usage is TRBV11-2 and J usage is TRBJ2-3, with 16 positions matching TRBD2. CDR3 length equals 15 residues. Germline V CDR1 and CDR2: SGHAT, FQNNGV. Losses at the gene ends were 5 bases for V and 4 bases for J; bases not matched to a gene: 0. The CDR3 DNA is TGTGCCAGCAGCGGGACTAGCGGGGGGGCAGATACGCAGTATTTT. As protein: CASSGTSGGADTQYF.

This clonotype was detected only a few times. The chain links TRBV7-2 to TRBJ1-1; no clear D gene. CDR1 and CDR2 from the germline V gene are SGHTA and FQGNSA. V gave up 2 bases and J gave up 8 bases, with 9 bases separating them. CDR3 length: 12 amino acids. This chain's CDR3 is CASSLFRKEAFF. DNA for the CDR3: TGTGCCAGCAGCTTATTCAGGAAAGAAGCTTTCTTT. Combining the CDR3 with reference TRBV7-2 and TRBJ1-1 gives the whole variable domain GAGVSQSPSNKVTEKGKDVELRCDPISGHTALYWYRQSLGQGLEFLIYFQGNSAPDKSGLPSDRFSAERTGGSVSTLTIQRTQQEDSAVYLCASSLFRKEAFFGQGTRLTVV.

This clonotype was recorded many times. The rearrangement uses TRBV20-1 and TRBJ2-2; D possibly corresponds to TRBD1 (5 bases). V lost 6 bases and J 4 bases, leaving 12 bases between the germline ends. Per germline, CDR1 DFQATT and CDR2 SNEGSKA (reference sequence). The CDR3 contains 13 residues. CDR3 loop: CSARAFSTGELFF. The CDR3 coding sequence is TGCAGTGCCAGGGCCTTTTCCACCGGGGAGCTGTTTTTT.

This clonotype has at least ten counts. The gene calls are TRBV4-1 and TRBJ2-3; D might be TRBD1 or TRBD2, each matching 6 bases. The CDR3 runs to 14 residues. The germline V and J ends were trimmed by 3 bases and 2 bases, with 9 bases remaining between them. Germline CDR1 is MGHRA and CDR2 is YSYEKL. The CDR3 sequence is CASSHRGPTDTQYF. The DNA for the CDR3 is TGCGCCAGCAGCCATCGGGGGCCCACAGATACGCAGTATTTT.

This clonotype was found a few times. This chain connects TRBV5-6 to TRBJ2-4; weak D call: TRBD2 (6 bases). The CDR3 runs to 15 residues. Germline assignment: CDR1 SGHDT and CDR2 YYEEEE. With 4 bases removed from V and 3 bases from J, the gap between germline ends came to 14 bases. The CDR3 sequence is CASSPGGGVKNIQYF. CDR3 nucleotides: TGTGCCAGCAGCCCCGGGGGTGGGGTCAAAAACATTCAGTACTTC.

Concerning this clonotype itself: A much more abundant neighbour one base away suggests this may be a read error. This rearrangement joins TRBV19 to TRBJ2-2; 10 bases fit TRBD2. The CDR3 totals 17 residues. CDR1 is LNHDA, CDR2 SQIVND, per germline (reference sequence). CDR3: CASSISLGLANTGELSF. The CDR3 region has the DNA TGTGCCAGTAGTATCTCTTTGGGACTAGCGAACACCGGGGAGCTGTCTTTT.

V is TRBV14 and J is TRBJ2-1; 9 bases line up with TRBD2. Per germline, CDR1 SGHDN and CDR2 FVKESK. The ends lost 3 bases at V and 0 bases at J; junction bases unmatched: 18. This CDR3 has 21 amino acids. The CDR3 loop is CASSHPNGLAGDTSSYNEQFF. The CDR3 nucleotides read TGTGCCAGCAGCCACCCCAACGGGTTAGCGGGGGATACTAGCTCCTACAATGAGCAGTTCTTC.

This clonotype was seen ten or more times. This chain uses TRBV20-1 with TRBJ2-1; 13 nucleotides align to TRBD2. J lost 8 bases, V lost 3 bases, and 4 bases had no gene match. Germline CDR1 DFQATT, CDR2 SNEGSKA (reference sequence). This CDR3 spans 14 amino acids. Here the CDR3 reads CSARTSGGRHEQFF. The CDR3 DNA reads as TGCAGTGCTAGGACTAGCGGGGGGCGCCATGAGCAGTTCTTC.

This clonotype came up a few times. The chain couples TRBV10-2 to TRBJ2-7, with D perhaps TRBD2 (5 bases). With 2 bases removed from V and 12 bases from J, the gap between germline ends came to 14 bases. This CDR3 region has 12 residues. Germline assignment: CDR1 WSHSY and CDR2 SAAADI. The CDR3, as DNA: TGCGCCAGCAGTGAGGGCCCGGGAACACCGTACTTC. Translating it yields CASSEGPGTPYF.

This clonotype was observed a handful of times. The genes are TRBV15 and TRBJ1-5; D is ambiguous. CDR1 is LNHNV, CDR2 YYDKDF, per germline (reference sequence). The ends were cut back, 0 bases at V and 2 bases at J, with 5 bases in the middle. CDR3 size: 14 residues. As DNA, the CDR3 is TGTGCCACCAGCAGAGAGATTGGCAATCAGCCCCAGCATTTT. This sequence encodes CATSREIGNQPQHF.

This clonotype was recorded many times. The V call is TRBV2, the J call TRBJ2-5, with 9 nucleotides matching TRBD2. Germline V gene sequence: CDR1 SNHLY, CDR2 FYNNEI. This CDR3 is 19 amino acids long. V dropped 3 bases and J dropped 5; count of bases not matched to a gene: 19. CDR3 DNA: TGTGCCAGCAGTGAGGGGGGGGGACTAGCACAAAGGAACTGGGAGACCCAGTACTTC. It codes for CASSEGGGLAQRNWETQYF.

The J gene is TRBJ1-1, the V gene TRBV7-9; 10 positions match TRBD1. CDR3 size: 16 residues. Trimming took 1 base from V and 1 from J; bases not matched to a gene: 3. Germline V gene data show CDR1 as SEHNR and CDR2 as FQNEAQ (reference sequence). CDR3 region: CASSLGDRGRNTEAFF. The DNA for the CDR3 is TGTGCCAGCAGCTTAGGGGACAGGGGAAGGAACACTGAAGCTTTCTTT.

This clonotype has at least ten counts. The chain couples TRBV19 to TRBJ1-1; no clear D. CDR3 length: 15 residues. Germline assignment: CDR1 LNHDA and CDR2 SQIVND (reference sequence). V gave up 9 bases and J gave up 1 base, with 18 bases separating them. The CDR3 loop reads CASTEVGAGNTEAFF. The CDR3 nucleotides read TGTGCCAGCACGGAAGTCGGAGCGGGGAACACTGAAGCTTTCTTT.

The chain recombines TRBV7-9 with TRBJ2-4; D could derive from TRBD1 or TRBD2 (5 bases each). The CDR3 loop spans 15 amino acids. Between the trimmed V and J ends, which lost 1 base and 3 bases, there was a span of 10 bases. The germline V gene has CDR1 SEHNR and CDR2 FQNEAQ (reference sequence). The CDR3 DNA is TGTGCCAGCAGCTTAGGAGGGACCGGCAAAAACATTCAGTACTTC. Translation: CASSLGGTGKNIQYF. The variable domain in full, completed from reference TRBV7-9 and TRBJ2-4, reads DTGVSQNPRHKITKRGQNVTFRCDPISEHNRLYWYRQTLGQGPEFLTYFQNEAQLEKSRLLSDRFSAERPKGSFSTLEIQRTEQGDSAMYLCASSLGGTGKNIQYFGAGTRLSVL.

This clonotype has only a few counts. The chain's CDR3 is CSVDGLAGVWETQYF. The CDR3 DNA reads as TGCAGCGTTGACGGGCTAGCGGGGGTCTGGGAGACCCAGTACTTC. The rearrangement links TRBV29-1 to TRBJ2-5; 10 bases are shared with TRBD2. V lost 3 bases and J lost 5; bases outside the gene matches: 9. CDR3 length equals 15 residues. Germline V gives CDR1 SQVTM, CDR2 ANQGSEA.

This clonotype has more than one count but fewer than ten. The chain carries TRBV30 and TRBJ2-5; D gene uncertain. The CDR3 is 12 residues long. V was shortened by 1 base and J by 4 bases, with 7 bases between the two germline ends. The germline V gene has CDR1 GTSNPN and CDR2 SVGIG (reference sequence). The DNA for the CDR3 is TGTGCCTGGAGTGCCGTAGGAGAGACCCAGTACTTC. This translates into CAWSAVGETQYF.

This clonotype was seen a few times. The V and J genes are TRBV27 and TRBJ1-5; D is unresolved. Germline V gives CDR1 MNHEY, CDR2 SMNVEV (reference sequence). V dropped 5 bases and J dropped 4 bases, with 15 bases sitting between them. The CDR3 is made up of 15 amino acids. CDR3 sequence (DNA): TGTGCCAGCAGTCCTTGGACGGCGCTTAATCAGCCCCAGCATTTT. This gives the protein CASSPWTALNQPQHF.

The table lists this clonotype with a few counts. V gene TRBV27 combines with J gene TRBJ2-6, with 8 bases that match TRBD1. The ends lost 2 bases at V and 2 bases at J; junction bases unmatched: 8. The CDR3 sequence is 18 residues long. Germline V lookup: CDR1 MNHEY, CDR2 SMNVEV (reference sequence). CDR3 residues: CASSLVDRGLPGANVLTF. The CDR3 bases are TGTGCCAGCAGTTTAGTTGACAGGGGCCTTCCTGGGGCCAACGTCCTGACTTTC.

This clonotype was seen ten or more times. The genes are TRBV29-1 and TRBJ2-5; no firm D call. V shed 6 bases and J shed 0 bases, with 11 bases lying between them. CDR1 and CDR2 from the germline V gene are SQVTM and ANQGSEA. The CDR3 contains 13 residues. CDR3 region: CSVADSYQETQYF. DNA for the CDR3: TGCAGCGTGGCTGACTCGTACCAAGAGACCCAGTACTTC.

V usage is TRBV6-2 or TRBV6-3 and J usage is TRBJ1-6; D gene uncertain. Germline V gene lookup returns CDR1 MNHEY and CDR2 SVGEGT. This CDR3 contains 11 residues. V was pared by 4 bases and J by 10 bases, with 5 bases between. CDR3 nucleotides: TGTGCCAGCAGTTTCGACTCACCCCTCCACTTT. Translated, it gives CASSFDSPLHF.